The clone carrying this T cell receptor (beta chain) was detected a few times. Its target is not known. Molecular barcoding with unique molecular identifiers was used for the TCRbeta library. One entry per CDR3 protein results from TCRdb running MiXCR on the PCR reads. The data contain fewer than 400,000 distinct CDR3 sequences, around 25% of them seen just once; the ten biggest clones take up 11%. This record comes from a study of T-cell reconstitution after alpha-beta-depleted transplantation in children. Study conclusions and caveats: After one year, T-cell counts and TCRbeta diversity mostly came from new T cells.

This CDR3 spans 15 amino acids. The germline V gene encodes CDR1 SGHVS and CDR2 FNYEAQ. Trimming at V came to 1 base and at J to 1 base, leaving 1 base not matched to a gene. The receptor was isolated from a male patient under 18 who had a stem cell transplant for acute lymphoblastic leukemia, so the T cells may come from the graft donor. The chain recombines TRBV7-6 with TRBJ2-3; 8 bases agree with TRBD2. Sequencing was performed on PBMCs, mostly from graft donor cells, taken 180 days after TCRalphabeta/CD19-depleted stem cell transplant. CDR3 residues: CASSLETSGTDTQYF. The DNA of the CDR3 is TGTGCCAGCAGCTTAGAGACTAGCGGCACAGATACGCAGTATTTT.